The source of this TCR beta chain is a study of shared clonotypes between healthy human individuals. Study results and limitations: Researchers sampled only blood; tissue repertoires likely differ.

Germline lookup yields CDR1 MDHEN and CDR2 SYDVKM. V dropped 6 bases and J dropped 2 bases, with 17 bases sitting between them. The CDR3 has 16 residues. Points on this clone: The antigen is unknown.

Some clones are missing from TCRdb's copy, which holds only in-frame ones; the method was immunoSEQ multiplex PCR. Of millions of clones listed, more than 80% are singletons. The sample consisted of naive CD4+ T cells from PBMCs. Subset noted: CD45RA+ positively selected. J is TRBJ2-1 and V is TRBV28; D is perhaps TRBD2 (6 bases). This TCR derives from a man between 18 and 29 years old in good health. Some clones in this sample may be carry-over from other donors' samples. The CDR3 DNA is TGTGCCAGCAGCCTCGACCTAGGCGGGACCTACAATGAGCAGTTCTTC. Translating it yields CASSLDLGGTYNEQFF.